This entry is about one T cell receptor beta chain. The data were taken from a study of cytomegalovirus exposure and HLA in healthy donors. The germline V gene encodes CDR1 SGHAT and CDR2 FQNNGV. This CDR3 comprises 14 residues. Trimming shortened V by 3 bases and J by 2 bases, and 11 bases separated the two germline ends. Both 60 Vbeta primers and 13 Jbeta primers went into the PCR. TCRdb keeps only in-frame clones here, not all; method: immunoSEQ multiplex PCR. This table holds nearly 300,000 clones, 86% found once. The V and J genes are TRBV11-2 and TRBJ2-7; possible D gene TRBD1, 5 bases. Sequenced material: PBMCs. This TCR was sampled from a man aged 40-49 years in good health and CMV-seropositive. The CDR3, as DNA: TGTGCCAGCAGCTTTTTAGGGGCGACCTACGAGCAGTACTTC. Translation gives CASSFLGATYEQYF.